This T cell receptor (beta chain) was documented in a study of T cell repertoires in cytomegalovirus infection. Study overall: Public TCR beta signatures were indicative of both CMV infection and a matching HLA type. Study-wide findings and caveats: Accumulated public TCR beta family frequency recognized individuals carrying CMV together with the relevant HLA. HLA-C-restricted CMV-specific TCR beta clonotypes were dominant in the ex vivo response.

In TCRdb, the reads were re-called with MiXCR into one record per CDR3 protein. The data hold 150,000 or so distinct CDR3 sequences, with roughly 6% observed a single time. Worth noting for this clonotype: The antigen is undetermined.

Germline V gives CDR1 MDHEN, CDR2 SYDVKM. The trim removed 4 bases at V and 1 base at J, leaving 13 bases unmatched. This CDR3 spans 18 amino acids. The sequenced sample consisted of PBMCs. This chain connects TRBV28 to TRBJ2-7, with 10 bases fitting TRBD1. The TCR sequence derives from a human donor in good health (CMV status not recorded). Some clones in this sample may be carry-over from other donors' samples. CDR3 sequence reads: CASSSHRDRGVFSYEQYF. The CDR3 coding sequence is TGTGCCAGCAGTTCTCACCGGGACAGGGGAGTCTTTTCCTACGAGCAGTACTTC.